The 15 T cell receptor beta chains presented below share a single source sample, sequenced in a study of shared clonotypes between healthy human individuals. Naivety among CD8 cells was defined by CD45RO negativity and positive CCR7 selection, thereby excluding terminally differentiated effector memory CD45RA+ cells. Libraries were prepared by immunoSEQ multiplex PCR; TCRdb keeps only in-frame clonotypes and omits some of them. The table shows 550,000 to 750,000 clones, with about 92% occurring only once. The specimen sequenced was naive CD8+ T cells sorted from blood. The origin of the receptors is a man under 40 in good health.

J is TRBJ1-5 and V is TRBV23-1; 7 bases align to TRBD1. TRBV23-1 is annotated as an ORF whose role is uncertain. After removal of 3 bases from V and 4 bases from J, the junction contained 3 bases not matched to a gene. The CDR3 sequence is 14 residues long. CDR3 bases: TGCGCCAGCAGTCACGGGACAGATAATCAGCCCCAGCATTTT. This translates into CASSHGTDNQPQHF.

V is TRBV7-3 and J is TRBJ2-5; D perhaps matches TRBD2 (5 bases). The CDR3 has 14 residues. CDR1 is SGHTA and CDR2 is FQGTGA in the germline V gene. V lost 1 base, J lost 3 bases, and 9 bases lay in between. CDR3 protein: CASSLSGREETQYF. The CDR3 nucleotides read TGTGCCAGCAGCTTAAGTGGGCGGGAAGAGACCCAGTACTTC.

The DNA for the CDR3 is TGCGCCAGCAGCTTGACAGGGGGCTCCGGGGAGCTGTTTTTT. Amino acid sequence: CASSLTGGSGELFF. The chain is built from TRBV5-1 and TRBJ2-2, with TRBD1 identical over 9 bases. Germline trimming cut 1 base from V and 6 bases from J; bases unmatched to any gene: 1. CDR1 is SGHRS and CDR2 is YFSETQ in the germline V gene. This CDR3 is built from 14 residues.

A single count supports this clone. The V call is TRBV27, the J call TRBJ1-1; unclear D gene. CDR1 is MNHEY, CDR2 SMNVEV, per germline (reference sequence). The CDR3 is 14 amino acids. The V end lost 3 bases, the J end lost 4 bases, and 12 bases lay between the germline ends. The CDR3 protein is CASSFQMGFTEAFF. DNA of the CDR3: TGTGCCAGCAGTTTTCAAATGGGCTTCACTGAAGCTTTCTTT.

The rearrangement joins TRBV29-1 to TRBJ2-7; no clear D gene. Trimming cost V 2 bases and J 5 bases, with 10 bases left between them. CDR1 and CDR2 (germline): SQVTM, ANQGSEA. The CDR3 length is 12 residues. The CDR3 DNA reads as TGCAGCGTTGAATCATCAGACAACGAGCAGTACTTC. This gives the protein CSVESSDNEQYF.

The J gene is TRBJ2-7, the V gene TRBV11-2, with D possibly being TRBD1 (6 bases). The V and J ends lost 1 base and 8 bases respectively, with 18 bases between them. Germline CDR1 SGHAT, CDR2 FQNNGV. The length of the CDR3 is 15 residues. The CDR3 nucleotides read TGTGCCAGCAGCTTAGGCGGTTACAGGGAATGGCAGCAGTACTTC. It translates to CASSLGGYREWQQYF.

The genes are TRBV7-9 and TRBJ1-1; D is perhaps TRBD1 (5 bases). Trimming shortened V by 1 base and J by 5 bases, and 14 bases separated the two germline ends. Germline CDR1 reads SEHNR; CDR2 reads FQNEAQ (reference sequence). The CDR3 length is 15 residues. CDR3 in amino acids: CASSLGGIGGTEAFF. The CDR3 coding sequence is TGTGCCAGCAGCTTAGGGGGGATCGGCGGGACTGAAGCTTTCTTT.

The sample holds one count of this clone. The chain employs TRBV7-9 and TRBJ2-3; D gene unclear. Germline V lookup: CDR1 SEHNR, CDR2 FQNEAQ (reference sequence). V lost 0 bases, J lost 4 bases, and 8 bases lay in between. The CDR3 is 14 residues long. In DNA, the CDR3 is TGTGCCAGCAGCTTAGCGCATAGGCCAGATACGCAGTATTTT. It is translated as CASSLAHRPDTQYF.

V usage is TRBV7-9 and J usage is TRBJ2-5; TRBD1 is a possible D gene (6 bases). CDR1 and CDR2 from the germline V gene are SEHNR and FQNEAQ (reference sequence). The V end lost 8 bases, the J end lost 4 bases, and 26 bases lay between the germline ends. The CDR3 is 17 residues long. The CDR3 region has the DNA TGTGCCAGCTTCGACCAGTCGAATGTAGGGGGTCTAGAGACCCAGTACTTC. As protein: CASFDQSNVGGLETQYF.

CDR3 DNA sequence: TGTGCCAGCAATCGGGAGTCCTACAATGAGCAGTTCTTC. Protein product: CASNRESYNEQFF. The V gene is TRBV7-2, the J gene TRBJ2-1; weak D call: TRBD2 (6 bases). Trimming took off 7 bases at V and 1 base at J, with 8 bases between the two ends. CDR3 length: 13 amino acids. Germline assignment: CDR1 SGHTA and CDR2 FQGNSA.

The rearrangement joins TRBV5-1 to TRBJ2-1, with D possibly being TRBD1 (6 bases). Germline-derived CDR1 and CDR2 are SGHRS and YFSETQ. Trimming removed 4 bases at V and 0 bases at J, with 20 bases between. CDR3 length: 18 residues. The CDR3 nucleotides read TGCGCCAGCAGCCTGACAGGTTTCCCGCTTAGCTCCTACAATGAGCAGTTCTTC. Encoded protein: CASSLTGFPLSSYNEQFF. Filled out from reference TRBV5-1 and TRBJ2-1, the complete variable domain reads KAGVTQTPRYLIKTRGQQVTLSCSPISGHRSVSWYQQTPGQGLQFLFEYFSETQRNKGNFPGRFSGRQFSNSRSEMNVSTLELGDSALYLCASSLTGFPLSSYNEQFFGPGTRLTVL.

This clone was recorded once. The chain is built from TRBV7-2 and TRBJ2-7; D gene uncertain. Germline values: CDR1 SGHTA, CDR2 FQGNSA. The CDR3 runs 13 residues. V lost 3 bases, J lost 6 bases, and 12 bases lay in between. Here the CDR3 reads CASSFHHRGEQYF. The CDR3 DNA reads TGTGCCAGCAGCTTCCATCACCGTGGCGAGCAGTACTTC. The full variable domain, its missing parts supplied by reference TRBV7-2 and TRBJ2-7, is GAGVSQSPSNKVTEKGKDVELRCDPISGHTALYWYRQSLGQGLEFLIYFQGNSAPDKSGLPSDRFSAERTGGSVSTLTIQRTQQEDSAVYLCASSFHHRGEQYFGPGTRLTVT.

V gene TRBV5-5 combines with J gene TRBJ1-5; D not certain. Trimming took off 2 bases at V and 3 bases at J, with 9 bases between the two ends. Per germline, CDR1 SGHKS and CDR2 YYEKEE (reference sequence). The CDR3 is made up of 14 amino acids. As DNA, the CDR3 is TGTGCCAGCAGCTTCAGCGCACTCAATCAGCCCCAGCATTTT. This gives the protein CASSFSALNQPQHF. The full variable domain, in which reference TRBV5-5 and TRBJ1-5 provide the parts outside the CDR3, is DAGVTQSPTHLIKTRGQQVTLRCSPISGHKSVSWYQQVLGQGPQFIFQYYEKEERGRGNFPDRFSARQFPNYSSELNVNALLLGDSALYLCASSFSALNQPQHFGDGTRLSIL.

Only one count was recorded for this clone. This chain joins TRBV7-2 and TRBJ2-7, with D unresolved. This CDR3 is built from 13 residues. The V and J ends lost 1 base and 3 bases respectively, with 7 bases between them. CDR1 SGHTA and CDR2 FQGNSA come from the germline V gene. CDR3 region: CASSLELSYEQYF. CDR3 bases: TGTGCCAGCAGCTTAGAGCTCAGCTACGAGCAGTACTTC.

The chain uses TRBV5-1 and TRBJ1-3; 7 bases line up with TRBD1. This CDR3 has 18 residues. Germline CDR1 SGHRS, CDR2 YFSETQ. With 2 bases clipped from V and 0 bases from J, the junction kept 11 bases outside the gene matches. The CDR3 nucleotides read TGCGCCAGCAGCTTCGTTGAATTACGGGACAGCTCTGGAAACACCATATATTTT. This gives the protein CASSFVELRDSSGNTIYF.